This record concerns one TCR beta chain sequence. What this receptor recognizes is not known. Qualities for individual bases were not recorded, and no much larger clone is one base off. Enrolling through a virtual design, the prospective study's participants ranged in age from roughly 18 to 95 years and lived across about two dozen United States geographic areas. Cohort assignment in the prospective study relied on participant-reported clinical history from a screening survey and a study questionnaire. Recovered participants in ImmuneRACE Cohort 3 were defined by two consecutive negative NP/OP PCR tests, clearance by a healthcare professional, or resolution of symptoms. Mobile phlebotomists in the prospective study collected whole blood, serum and a nasopharyngeal or oropharyngeal swab from every participant. Additional blood draws and questionnaires over an approximately 2-month period could optionally be provided by prospective study participants. Before DNA extraction, blood samples from the prospective study were shipped at room temperature or frozen.

The sample belongs to a study of blood T cell repertoires in COVID-19 (dated by TCRdb to 2020 to 2021). Some background on the complete study: Collaborator samples came from the United States, Italy and Spain and covered acute and convalescent phases of COVID-19. HLA class I and class II types, where available, came from metadata supplied by the sample provider rather than from assay-based typing. The samples were drawn from the first 160 participants of the ongoing ImmuneRACE study and from 1,254 subjects provided by 6 global collaborators. The dataset comprised deeply sampled blood TCRbeta repertoires from subjects exposed to, actively infected with, or recovered from COVID-19. The prospective study material was composed of cDNA or gDNA derived from T cells, B-cell-depleted T cells, or PBMCs. A de-identified subject ID, COVID-19 status, age in years and sex were almost always included in the sample metadata. A freely available public database, intended as a resource for researchers studying the immune response to SARS-CoV-2, is where the repertoires were released. Here is what the overall study found, with its caveats: The quantity of clinical and demographic metadata differed by source and by participant and was supplied without curation.

From the germline V gene, CDR1 is SGDLS and CDR2 is YYNGEE. The CDR3 covers 17 residues, taking in both the cysteine and the phenylalanine. The CDR3 DNA has 51 bases and is translated from base 1. At the junction V is shortened by 2 bases and J by 0 bases; bases outside the gene matches: 3. TCRbeta CDR3 regions were amplified from genomic DNA using the immunoSEQ Assay, a bias-controlled multiplex PCR. Per the original workflow: The number of nucleated cells in each sample was estimated from the amplification of reference gene primers within the assay. To quantify the absolute abundance of each unique TCRbeta CDR3 rearrangement, sequence reads were collapsed and filtered. For each sample, productive Simpson clonality was calculated as the square root of Simpson's diversity index over productive rearrangements. Drawn from immuneACCESS, this table holds only the in-frame rearrangements with V and J called that TCRdb kept. Clones are partly lost; checked studies trace under half to an unresolved V gene and leave the rest unexplained. The DNA was the basis for D and trimming; V, J and clone size are from that table. The sample table shows about 290,000 clones, and approximately 88% are seen once. Less than 2% of the sample rests with the top ten.

The clonotype was recovered from a woman in her 40s who had recovered from COVID-19. The sequencing sample was made of PBMCs or T cells enriched from blood (not recorded which). This sequence uses TRBV9 and TRBJ2-2, and TRBD2 aligns with 11 junction nucleotides. The nucleotide sequence reads TGTGCCAGCAGCGTCTTGGGACTAGCGGCGAACACCGGGGAGCTGTTTTTT. Its translation reads: CASSVLGLAANTGELFF.